The present TCR beta chain was sequenced within a study of T cell repertoires in cytomegalovirus infection. CDR1 and CDR2 (germline): MDHEN, SYDVKM. The CDR3 is made up of 15 amino acids. V gave up 8 bases and J gave up 5 bases, with 21 bases separating them. TCRdb recomputed calls from the reads with MiXCR, one row per CDR3 protein. The table shows about 530,000 distinct CDR3 sequences, with roughly 29% occurring only once. This clonotype was detected once. The sample was PBMCs. The V and J genes are TRBV28 and TRBJ1-1; maybe TRBD1 (5 bases). The receptor's source is a human donor in good health (CMV status not recorded). Some clones in this sample may be carry-over from other donors' samples. The CDR3 region has the DNA TGTGCCAGCTTGACACCCGGGGCTGGGAATACTGAAGCTTTCTTT. Translating gives CASLTPGAGNTEAFF.